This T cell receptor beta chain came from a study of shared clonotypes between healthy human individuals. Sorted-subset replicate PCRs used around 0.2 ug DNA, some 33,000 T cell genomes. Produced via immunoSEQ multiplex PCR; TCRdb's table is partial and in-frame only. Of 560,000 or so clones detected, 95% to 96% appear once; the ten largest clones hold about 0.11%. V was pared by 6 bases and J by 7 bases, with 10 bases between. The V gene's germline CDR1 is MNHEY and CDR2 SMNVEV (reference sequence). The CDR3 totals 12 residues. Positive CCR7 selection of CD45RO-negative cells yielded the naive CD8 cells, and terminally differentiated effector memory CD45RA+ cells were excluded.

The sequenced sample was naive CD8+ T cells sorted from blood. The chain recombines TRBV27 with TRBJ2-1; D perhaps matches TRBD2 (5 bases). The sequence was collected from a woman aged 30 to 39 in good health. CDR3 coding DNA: TGTGCCAGCAGAATACTAGGTAATGAGCAGTTCTTC. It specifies CASRILGNEQFF.